The TCR beta chain described here comes from a study of blood T cell repertoires in COVID-19. Background on the study: T cells, B-cell-depleted T cells, or PBMCs supplied cDNA or gDNA.

The assay was immunoSEQ multiplex PCR, and TCRdb's table has in-frame clones only and misses some. The repertoire holds about 200,000 clones, with 85% to 90% as singletons. This CDR3 has 15 residues. V lost 4 bases and J 4 bases, leaving 16 bases between the germline ends. CDR1 is SGHKS and CDR2 is YYEKEE in the germline V gene (reference sequence). The genes are TRBV5-5 and TRBJ2-3; D might be TRBD2 (7 bases). Sequencing was performed on peripheral blood. The sequence was obtained from a young man with active or convalescent COVID-19. CDR3 residues: CASSPEGGRADTQYF. In DNA form, the CDR3 reads TGTGCCAGCAGCCCCGAGGGGGGGCGGGCAGATACGCAGTATTTT.